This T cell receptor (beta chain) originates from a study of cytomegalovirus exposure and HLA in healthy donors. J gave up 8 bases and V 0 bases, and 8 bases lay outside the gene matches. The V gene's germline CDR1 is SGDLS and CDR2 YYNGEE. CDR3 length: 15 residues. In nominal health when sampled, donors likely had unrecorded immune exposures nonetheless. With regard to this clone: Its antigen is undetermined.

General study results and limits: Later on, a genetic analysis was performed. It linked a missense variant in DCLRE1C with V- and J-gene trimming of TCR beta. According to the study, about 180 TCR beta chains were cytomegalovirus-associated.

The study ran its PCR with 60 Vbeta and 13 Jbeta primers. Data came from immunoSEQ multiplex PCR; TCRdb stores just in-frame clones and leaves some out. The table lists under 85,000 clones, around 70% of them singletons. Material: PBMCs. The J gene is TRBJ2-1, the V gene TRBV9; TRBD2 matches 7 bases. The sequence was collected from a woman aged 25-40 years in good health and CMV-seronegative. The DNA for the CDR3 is TGTGCCAGCAGCGTAGTGTCCGGGGGGTCCGATGAGCAGTTCTTC. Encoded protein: CASSVVSGGSDEQFF.